This entry features one TCR beta chain sequence. The sample belongs to a study of blood T cell repertoires in COVID-19. Looking at the study overall: Some COVID-19 samples were acute and others convalescent; all came from the United States, Italy and Spain. PBMCs, B-cell-depleted T cells, or T cells were the source of the cDNA or gDNA that made up the material.

Authors' analysis steps: Estimates of nucleated cell counts were drawn from the amplification of reference gene primers. The protocol was immunoSEQ multiplex PCR, while the TCRdb copy is restricted to in-frame clones and leaves out a portion. V and J calls and clone size are given by that table; D and trimming were obtained from the DNA. The data show under 250,000 clones, with 83% seen just once and about 8.9% held by the top ten. This CDR3 has 15 amino acids. Trimming cost V 5 bases and J 0 bases; bases outside gene matches: 5. Germline V gene lookup returns CDR1 SNHLY and CDR2 FYNNEI. The chain employs TRBV2 and TRBJ2-3; 7 bases match TRBD2. The sequence was obtained from a woman in her forties or fifties with acute or convalescent COVID-19. The sequencing sample was made of peripheral blood. DNA for the CDR3: TGTGCCAGCAGTACTAGCGAAGCTAGCACAGATACGCAGTATTTT. It codes for CASSTSEASTDTQYF.